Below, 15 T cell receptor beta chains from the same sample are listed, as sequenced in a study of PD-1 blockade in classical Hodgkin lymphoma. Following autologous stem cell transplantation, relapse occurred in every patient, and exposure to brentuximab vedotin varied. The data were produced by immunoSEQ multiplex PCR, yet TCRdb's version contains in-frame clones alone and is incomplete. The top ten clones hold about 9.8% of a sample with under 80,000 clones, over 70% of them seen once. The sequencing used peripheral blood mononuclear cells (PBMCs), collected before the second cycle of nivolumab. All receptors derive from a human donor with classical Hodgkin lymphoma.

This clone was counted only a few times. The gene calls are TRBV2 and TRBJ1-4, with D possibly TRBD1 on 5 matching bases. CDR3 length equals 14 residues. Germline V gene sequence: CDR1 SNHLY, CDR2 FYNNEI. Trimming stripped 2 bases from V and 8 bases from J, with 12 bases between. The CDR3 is CASSELGAGEKLFF. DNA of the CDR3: TGTGCCAGCAGTGAATTAGGGGCGGGAGAAAAACTGTTTTTT.

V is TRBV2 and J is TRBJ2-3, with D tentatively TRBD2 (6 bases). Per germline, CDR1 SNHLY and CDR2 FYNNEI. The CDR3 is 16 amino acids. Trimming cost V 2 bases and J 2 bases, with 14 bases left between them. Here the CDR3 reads CASSELEGSNTDTQYF. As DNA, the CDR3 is TGTGCCAGCAGTGAACTGGAGGGATCCAACACAGATACGCAGTATTTT.

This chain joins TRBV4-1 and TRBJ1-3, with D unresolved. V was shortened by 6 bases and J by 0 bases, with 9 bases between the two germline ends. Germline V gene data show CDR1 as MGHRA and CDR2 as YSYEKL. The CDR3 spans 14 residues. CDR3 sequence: CASSLTVSGNTIYF. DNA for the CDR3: TGCGCCAGCAGTCTTACAGTCTCTGGAAACACCATATATTTT.

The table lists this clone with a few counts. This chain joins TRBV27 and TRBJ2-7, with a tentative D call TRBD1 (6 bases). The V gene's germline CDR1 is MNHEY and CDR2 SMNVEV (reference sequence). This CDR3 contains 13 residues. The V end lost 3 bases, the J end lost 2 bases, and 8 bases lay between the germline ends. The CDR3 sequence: CASSLPGAYEQYF. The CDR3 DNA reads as TGTGCCAGCAGTTTGCCAGGGGCCTACGAGCAGTACTTC.

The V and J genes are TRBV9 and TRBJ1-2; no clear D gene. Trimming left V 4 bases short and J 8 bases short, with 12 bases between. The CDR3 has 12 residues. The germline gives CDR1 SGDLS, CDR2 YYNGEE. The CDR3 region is CASSRDPLGYTF. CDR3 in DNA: TGTGCCAGCAGCCGGGATCCTCTAGGCTACACCTTC.

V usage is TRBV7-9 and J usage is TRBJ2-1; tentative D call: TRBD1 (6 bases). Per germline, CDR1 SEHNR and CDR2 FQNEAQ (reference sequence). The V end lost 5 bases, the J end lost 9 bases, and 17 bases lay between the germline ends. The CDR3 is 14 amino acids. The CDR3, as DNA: TGTGCCAGCAGCCCCCAAGGGGGTGGGGGTGAGCAGTTCTTC. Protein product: CASSPQGGGGEQFF.

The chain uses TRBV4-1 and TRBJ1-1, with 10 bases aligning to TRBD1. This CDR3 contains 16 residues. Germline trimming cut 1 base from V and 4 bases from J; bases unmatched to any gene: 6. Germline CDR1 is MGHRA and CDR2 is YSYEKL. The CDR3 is CASSQVVRTGGTEAFF. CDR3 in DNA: TGCGCCAGCAGCCAAGTGGTCAGGACAGGGGGCACTGAAGCTTTCTTT.

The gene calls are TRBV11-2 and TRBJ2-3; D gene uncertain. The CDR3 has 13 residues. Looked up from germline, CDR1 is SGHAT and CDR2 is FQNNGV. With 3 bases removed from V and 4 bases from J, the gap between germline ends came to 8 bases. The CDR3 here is CASSLNVADTQYF. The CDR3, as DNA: TGTGCCAGCAGCTTGAACGTCGCAGATACGCAGTATTTT.

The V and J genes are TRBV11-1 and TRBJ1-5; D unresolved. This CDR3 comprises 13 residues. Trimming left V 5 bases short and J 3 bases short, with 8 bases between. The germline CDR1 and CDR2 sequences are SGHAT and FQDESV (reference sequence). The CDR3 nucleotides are TGTGCCAGCAGCCCGTCGTTCAATCAGCCCCAGCATTTT. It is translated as CASSPSFNQPQHF. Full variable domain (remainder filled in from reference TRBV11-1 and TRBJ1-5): EAEVAQSPRYKITEKSQAVAFWCDPISGHATLYWYRQILGQGPELLVQFQDESVVDDSQLPKDRFSAERLKGVDSTLKIQPAELGDSAMYLCASSPSFNQPQHFGDGTRLSIL.

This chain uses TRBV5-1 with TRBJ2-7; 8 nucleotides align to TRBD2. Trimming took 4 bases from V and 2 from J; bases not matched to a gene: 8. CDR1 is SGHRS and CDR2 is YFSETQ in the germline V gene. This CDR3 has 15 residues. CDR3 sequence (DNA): TGCGCCAGCAGCCCCCGGGGGGGGGCAGCCTACGAGCAGTACTTC. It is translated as CASSPRGGAAYEQYF.

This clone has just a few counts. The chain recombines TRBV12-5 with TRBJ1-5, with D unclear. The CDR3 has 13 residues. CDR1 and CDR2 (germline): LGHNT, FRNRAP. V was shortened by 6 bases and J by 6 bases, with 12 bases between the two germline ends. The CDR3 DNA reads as TGTGCTAGTGGCCCTTGGCCCCTTCAGCCCCAGCATTTT. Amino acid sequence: CASGPWPLQPQHF. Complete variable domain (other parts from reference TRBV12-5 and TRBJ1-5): DARVTQTPRHKVTEMGQEVTMRCQPILGHNTVFWYRQTMMQGLELLAYFRNRAPLDDSGMPKDRFSAEMPDATLATLKIQPSEPRDSAVYFCASGPWPLQPQHFGDGTRLSIL.

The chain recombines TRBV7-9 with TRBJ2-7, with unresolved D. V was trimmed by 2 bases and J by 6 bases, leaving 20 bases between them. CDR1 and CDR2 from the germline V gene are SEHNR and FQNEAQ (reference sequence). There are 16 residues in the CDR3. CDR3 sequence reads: CASSLSVPAPSSEQYF. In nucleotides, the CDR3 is TGTGCCAGCAGCTTAAGCGTACCGGCCCCTTCAAGCGAGCAGTACTTC.

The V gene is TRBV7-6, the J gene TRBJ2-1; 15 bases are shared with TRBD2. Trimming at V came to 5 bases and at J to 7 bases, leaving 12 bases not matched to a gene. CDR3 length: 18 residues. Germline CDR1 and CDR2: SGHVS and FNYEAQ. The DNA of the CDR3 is TGTGCCAGCAGCCGGGCGGGGGGACTAGCGGGAGGCAAGAATGAGCAGTTCTTC. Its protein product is CASSRAGGLAGGKNEQFF.

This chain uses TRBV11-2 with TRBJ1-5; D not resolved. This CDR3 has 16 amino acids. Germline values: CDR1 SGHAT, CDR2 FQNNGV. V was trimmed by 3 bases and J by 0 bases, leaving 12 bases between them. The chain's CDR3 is CASSFGETLSNQPQHF. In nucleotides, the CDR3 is TGTGCCAGCAGCTTCGGGGAAACCCTTAGCAATCAGCCCCAGCATTTT.

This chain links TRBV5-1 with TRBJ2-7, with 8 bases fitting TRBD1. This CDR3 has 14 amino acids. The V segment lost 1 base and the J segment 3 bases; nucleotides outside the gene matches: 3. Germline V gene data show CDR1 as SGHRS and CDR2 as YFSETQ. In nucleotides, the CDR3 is TGCGCCAGCAGCTTGATGGACAGGGTCTACGAGCAGTACTTC. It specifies CASSLMDRVYEQYF.